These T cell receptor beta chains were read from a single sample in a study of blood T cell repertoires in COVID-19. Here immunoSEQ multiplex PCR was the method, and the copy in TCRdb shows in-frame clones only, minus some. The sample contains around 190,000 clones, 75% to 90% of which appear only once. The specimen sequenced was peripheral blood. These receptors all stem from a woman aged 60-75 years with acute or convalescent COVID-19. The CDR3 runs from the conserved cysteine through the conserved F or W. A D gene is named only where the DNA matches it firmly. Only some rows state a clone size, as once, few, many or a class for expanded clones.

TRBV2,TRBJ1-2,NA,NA,TGTGCCAGCGGAGAGAACCCCGGTTGGAACTATGGCTACACCTTC,CASGENPGWNYGYTF
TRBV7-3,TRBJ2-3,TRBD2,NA,TGTGCCAGCAGCATAGCGGGAGGGCTCACAGATACGCAGTATTTT,CASSIAGGLTDTQYF
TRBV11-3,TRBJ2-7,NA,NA,TGTGCCAGCAGCTTAGAGGCAGGGGACGAGCAGTACTTC,CASSLEAGDEQYF
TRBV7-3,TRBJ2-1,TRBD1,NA,TGTGCCAGCAGCCCCGGGACAGGGCTATACAATGAGCAGTTCTTC,CASSPGTGLYNEQFF
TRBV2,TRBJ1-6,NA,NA,TGTGCCAGCAGTGAGGGGGGATCACCCCTCCACTTT,CASSEGGSPLHF
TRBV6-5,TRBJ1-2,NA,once,TGTGCCAGCAGTTGGGACGGAGGGGACTATGGCTACACCTTC,CASSWDGGDYGYTF
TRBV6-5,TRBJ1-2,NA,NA,TGTGCCAGCAGTTACTCCGGGGGGGGTTATGGCTACACCTTC,CASSYSGGGYGYTF
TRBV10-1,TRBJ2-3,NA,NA,TGCGCCAGCGGGGGGACGGCAGATACGCAGTATTTT,CASGGTADTQYF
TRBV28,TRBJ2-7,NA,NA,TGTGCAAGCACCGCTTTCGAGCGGAGCCGACTCGAGCAGTACTTC,CASTAFERSRLEQYF
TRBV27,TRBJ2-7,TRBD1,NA,TGTGCCAGCAGGGAGACAGGGGGGCCCTACGAGCAGTACTTC,CASRETGGPYEQYF
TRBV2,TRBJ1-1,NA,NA,TGTGCCAGCAGTGAAGCGCTCGGCGGAAACACTGAAGCTTTCTTT,CASSEALGGNTEAFF
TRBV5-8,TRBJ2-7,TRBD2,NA,TGTGCCAGCAGCTTGGCTAGCGGGACCTACGAGCAGTACTTC,CASSLASGTYEQYF